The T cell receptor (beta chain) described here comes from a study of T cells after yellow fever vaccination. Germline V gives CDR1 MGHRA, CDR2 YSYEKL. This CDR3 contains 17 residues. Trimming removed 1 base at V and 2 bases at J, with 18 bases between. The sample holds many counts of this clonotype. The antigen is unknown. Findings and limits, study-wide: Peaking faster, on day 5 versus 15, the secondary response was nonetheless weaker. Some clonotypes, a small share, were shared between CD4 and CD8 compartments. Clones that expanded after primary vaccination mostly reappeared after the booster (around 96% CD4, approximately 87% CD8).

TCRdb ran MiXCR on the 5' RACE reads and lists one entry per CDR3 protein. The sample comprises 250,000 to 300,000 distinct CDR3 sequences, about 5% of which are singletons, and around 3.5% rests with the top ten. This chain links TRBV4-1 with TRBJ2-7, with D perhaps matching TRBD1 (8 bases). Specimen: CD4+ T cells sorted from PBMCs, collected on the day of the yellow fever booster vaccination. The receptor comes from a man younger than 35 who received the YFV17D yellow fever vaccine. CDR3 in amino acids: CASSQAPIQGGAYEQYF. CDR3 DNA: TGCGCCAGCAGCCAAGCCCCGATACAGGGGGGGGCCTACGAGCAGTACTTC.